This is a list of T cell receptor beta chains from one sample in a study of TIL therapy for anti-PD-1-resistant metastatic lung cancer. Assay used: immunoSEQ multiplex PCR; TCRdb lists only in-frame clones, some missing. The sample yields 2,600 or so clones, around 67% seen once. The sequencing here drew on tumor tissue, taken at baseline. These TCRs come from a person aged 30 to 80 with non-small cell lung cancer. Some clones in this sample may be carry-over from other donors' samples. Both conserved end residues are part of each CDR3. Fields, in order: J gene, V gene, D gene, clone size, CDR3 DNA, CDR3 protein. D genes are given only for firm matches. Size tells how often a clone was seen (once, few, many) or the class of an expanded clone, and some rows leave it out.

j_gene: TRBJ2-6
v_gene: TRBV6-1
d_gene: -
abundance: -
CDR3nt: TGTGCCAGCAGTGAAGACGGGACGGGCTCTGGGGCCAACGTCCTGACTTTC
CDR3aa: CASSEDGTGSGANVLTF

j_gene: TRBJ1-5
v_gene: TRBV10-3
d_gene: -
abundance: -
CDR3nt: TGTGCCATCGGAGCCCCCAATCAGCCCCAGCATTTT
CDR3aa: CAIGAPNQPQHF

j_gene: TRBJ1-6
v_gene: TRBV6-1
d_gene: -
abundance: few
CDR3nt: TGTGCCAGCAGTGAAATGGGCTGGGGGGCCGCCTATAATTCACCCCTCCACTTT
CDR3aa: CASSEMGWGAAYNSPLHF

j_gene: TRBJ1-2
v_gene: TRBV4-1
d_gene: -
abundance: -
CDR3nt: TGCGCCAGCAGCCAAGATCGAGATTTCTTTAACTATGGCTACACCTTC
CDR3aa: CASSQDRDFFNYGYTF

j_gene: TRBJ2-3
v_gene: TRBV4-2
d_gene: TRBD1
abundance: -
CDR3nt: TGTGCCAGCAGCCAAGATCCACCCCGACAGGGGGCGACCACAGATACGCAGTATTTT
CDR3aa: CASSQDPPRQGATTDTQYF

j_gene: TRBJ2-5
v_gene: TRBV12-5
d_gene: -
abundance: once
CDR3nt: TGTGCTAGTGGCCCGGCCCCAGAGGCCCAGTACTTC
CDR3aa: CASGPAPEAQYF

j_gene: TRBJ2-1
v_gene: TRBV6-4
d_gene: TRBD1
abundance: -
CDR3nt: TGTGCCAGCAGTGACGGGACAGGGGGCAATGAGCAGTTCTTC
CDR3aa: CASSDGTGGNEQFF

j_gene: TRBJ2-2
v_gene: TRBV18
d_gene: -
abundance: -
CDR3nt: TGTGCCAGCTTTCACAGGGCCCCGAACACCGGGGAGCTGTTTTTT
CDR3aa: CASFHRAPNTGELFF

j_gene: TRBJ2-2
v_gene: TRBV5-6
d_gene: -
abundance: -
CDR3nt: TGTGCCAGCAGCTTGGCCGGGGAGCTGTTTTTT
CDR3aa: CASSLAGELFF

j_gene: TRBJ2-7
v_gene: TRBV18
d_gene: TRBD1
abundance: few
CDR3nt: TGTGCCAGCTCTTACAGACAGGGGGAAGGAAACGAGCAGTACTTC
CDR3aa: CASSYRQGEGNEQYF

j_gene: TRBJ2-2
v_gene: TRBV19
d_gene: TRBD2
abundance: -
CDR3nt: TGTGCCAGTAGTATCGGACTAGCGGGGGTTCTCGCGAACACCGGGGAGCTGTTTTTT
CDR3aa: CASSIGLAGVLANTGELFF

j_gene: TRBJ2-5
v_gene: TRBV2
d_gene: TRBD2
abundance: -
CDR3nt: TGTGCCAGCAAGGGCGGGGGGGCTGCGGAGACCCAGTACTTC
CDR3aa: CASKGGGAAETQYF

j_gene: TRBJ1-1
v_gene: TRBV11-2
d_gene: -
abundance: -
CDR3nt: TGTGCCAGCAGCTTAGAAATGGGGCGGTTACGCACTGAAGCTTTCTTT
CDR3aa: CASSLEMGRLRTEAFF

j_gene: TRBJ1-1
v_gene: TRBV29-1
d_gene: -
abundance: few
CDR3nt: TGCAGCGTTCGAAGGGCGAACACTGAAGCTTTCTTT
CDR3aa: CSVRRANTEAFF

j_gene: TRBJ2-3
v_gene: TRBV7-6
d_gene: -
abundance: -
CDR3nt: TGTGCCAGCAGCTTAGAGGAGTTCACAGATACGCAGTATTTT
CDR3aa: CASSLEEFTDTQYF

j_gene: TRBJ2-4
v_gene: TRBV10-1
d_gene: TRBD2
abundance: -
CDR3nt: TGCGCCAGCAGTGAAGGTGGGACTAGAAAAAACATTCAGTACTTC
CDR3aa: CASSEGGTRKNIQYF

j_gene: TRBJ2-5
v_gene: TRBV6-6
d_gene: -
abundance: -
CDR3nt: TGTGCCAGCAGTTACCCACAAAAAAGCGGAGAGACCCAGTACTTC
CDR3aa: CASSYPQKSGETQYF

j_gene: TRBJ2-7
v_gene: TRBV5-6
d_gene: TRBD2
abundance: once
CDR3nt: TGTGCCAGCAGCCCGGGACTAGCGGGAGGTTACGAGCAGTACTTC
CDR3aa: CASSPGLAGGYEQYF

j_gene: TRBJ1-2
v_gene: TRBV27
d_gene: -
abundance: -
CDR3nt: TGTGCCAGCAGACTGAAACCCGGGACAACCCATGGCTACACCTTC
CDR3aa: CASRLKPGTTHGYTF

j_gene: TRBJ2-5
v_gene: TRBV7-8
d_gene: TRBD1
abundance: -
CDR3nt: TGTGCCAGCAGCTGGACAGGTTTTGAGACCCAGTACTTC
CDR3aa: CASSWTGFETQYF

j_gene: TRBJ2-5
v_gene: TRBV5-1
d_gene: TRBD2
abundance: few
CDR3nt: TGCGCCAGCAGCTTGCCGGGACTAGCGGGGGGCGTAGTTGGGGCCCAGTACTTC
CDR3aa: CASSLPGLAGGVVGAQYF

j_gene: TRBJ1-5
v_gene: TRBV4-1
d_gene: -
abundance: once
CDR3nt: TGCGCCAGCAGCCCACAGGGTGCTGGTTATCAGCCCCAGCATTTT
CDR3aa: CASSPQGAGYQPQHF

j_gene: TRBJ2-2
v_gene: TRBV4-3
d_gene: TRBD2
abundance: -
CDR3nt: TGCGCCAGCAGCCAAGTGGGGAGGGGAAGAGGGACCGGGGAGCTGTTTTTT
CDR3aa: CASSQVGRGRGTGELFF

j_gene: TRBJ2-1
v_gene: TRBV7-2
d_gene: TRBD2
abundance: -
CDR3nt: TGTGCCAGCAGCTTAACGGCGGGGGGGAGCAATGAGCAGTTCTTC
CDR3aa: CASSLTAGGSNEQFF

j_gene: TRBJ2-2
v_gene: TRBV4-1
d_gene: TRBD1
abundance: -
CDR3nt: TGCGCCAGCAGCTATCATGCCGGGACAGGGGACACCGGGGAGCTGTTTTTT
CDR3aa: CASSYHAGTGDTGELFF

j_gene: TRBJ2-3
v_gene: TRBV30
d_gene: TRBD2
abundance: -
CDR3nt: TGTGCCTGGAGTGGCCGGGGGGGGGATCCAGATACGCAGTATTTT
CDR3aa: CAWSGRGGDPDTQYF

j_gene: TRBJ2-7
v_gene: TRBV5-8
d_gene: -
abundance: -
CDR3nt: TGTGCCAGCAGCCACATCAAACCCGGGACCGCAGCATACGAGCAGTACTTC
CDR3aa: CASSHIKPGTAAYEQYF

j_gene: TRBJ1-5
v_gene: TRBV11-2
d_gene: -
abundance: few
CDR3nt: TGTGCCAGCAGCTTAGGGGCAGGGTGGAATCAGCCCCAGCATTTT
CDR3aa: CASSLGAGWNQPQHF

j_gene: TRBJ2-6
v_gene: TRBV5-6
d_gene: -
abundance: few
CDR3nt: TGTGCCAGCAGCTTGGAACTGGGCGGGGCCAACGTCCTGACTTTC
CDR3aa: CASSLELGGANVLTF

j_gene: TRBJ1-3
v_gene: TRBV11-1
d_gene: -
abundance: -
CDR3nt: TGTGCCAGCAGCTCTGCTGGGACCGCTGGAAACACCATATATTTT
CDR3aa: CASSSAGTAGNTIYF

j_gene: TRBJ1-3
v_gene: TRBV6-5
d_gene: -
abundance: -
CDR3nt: TGTGCCAGCAGTTACTCGGGGGGAAGAGGATACACCATATATTTT
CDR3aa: CASSYSGGRGYTIYF